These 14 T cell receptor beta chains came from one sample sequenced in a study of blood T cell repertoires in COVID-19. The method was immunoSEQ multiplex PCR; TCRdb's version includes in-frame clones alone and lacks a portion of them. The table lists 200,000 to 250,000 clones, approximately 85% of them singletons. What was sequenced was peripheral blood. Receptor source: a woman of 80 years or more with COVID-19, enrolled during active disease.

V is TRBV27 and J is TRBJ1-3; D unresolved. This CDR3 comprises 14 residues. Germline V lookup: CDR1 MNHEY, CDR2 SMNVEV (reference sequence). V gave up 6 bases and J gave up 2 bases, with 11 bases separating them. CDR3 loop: CASRRTGTGNTIYF. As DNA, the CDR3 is TGTGCCAGCAGGCGGACTGGGACTGGAAACACCATATATTTT.

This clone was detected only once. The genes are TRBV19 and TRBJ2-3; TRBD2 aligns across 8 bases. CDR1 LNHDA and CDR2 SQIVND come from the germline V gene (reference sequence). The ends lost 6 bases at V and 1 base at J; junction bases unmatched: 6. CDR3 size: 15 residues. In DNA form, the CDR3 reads TGTGCCAGTAGCGCGGGGGGACTGGGCACAGATACGCAGTATTTT. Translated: CASSAGGLGTDTQYF.

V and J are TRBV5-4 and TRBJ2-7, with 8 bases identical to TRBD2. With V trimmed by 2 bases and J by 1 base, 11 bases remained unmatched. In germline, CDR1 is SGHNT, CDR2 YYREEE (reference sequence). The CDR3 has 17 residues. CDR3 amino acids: CASSLLLSGGGSYEQYF. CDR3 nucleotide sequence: TGTGCCAGCAGCTTATTATTGAGCGGGGGCGGGTCCTACGAGCAGTACTTC.

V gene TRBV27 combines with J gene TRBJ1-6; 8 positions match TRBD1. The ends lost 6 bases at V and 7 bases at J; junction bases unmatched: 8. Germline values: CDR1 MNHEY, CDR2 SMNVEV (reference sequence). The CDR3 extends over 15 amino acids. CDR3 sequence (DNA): TGTGCCAGCAGACGGGGACAGGTGCTAAATTCACCCCTCCACTTT. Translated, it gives CASRRGQVLNSPLHF.

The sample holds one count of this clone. The CDR3 is CSGLKNTEAFF. For the CDR3, the DNA is TGCAGTGGACTCAAGAACACTGAAGCTTTCTTT. The chain has TRBV20-1 and TRBJ1-1; D remains unclear. This CDR3 spans 11 amino acids. CDR1 and CDR2 (germline): DFQATT, SNEGSKA (reference sequence). V was pared by 7 bases and J by 1 base, with 7 bases between.

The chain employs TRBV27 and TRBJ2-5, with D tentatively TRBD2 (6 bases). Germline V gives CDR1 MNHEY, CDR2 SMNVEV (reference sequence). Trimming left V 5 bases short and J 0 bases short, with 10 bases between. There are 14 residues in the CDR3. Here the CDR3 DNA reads TGTGCCAGCAGTCCGGGGACTTACCAAGAGACCCAGTACTTC. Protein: CASSPGTYQETQYF.

The CDR3 nucleotides read TGCGCCAGCGGGACAGGGAATGAAAAACTGTTTTTT. Its translation: CASGTGNEKLFF. The chain combines TRBV10-1 with TRBJ1-4, with 9 bases lining up with TRBD1. CDR3 length: 12 residues. The ends lost 8 bases at V and 5 bases at J; junction bases unmatched: 0. The germline gives CDR1 WNHNN, CDR2 SYGVQD (reference sequence).

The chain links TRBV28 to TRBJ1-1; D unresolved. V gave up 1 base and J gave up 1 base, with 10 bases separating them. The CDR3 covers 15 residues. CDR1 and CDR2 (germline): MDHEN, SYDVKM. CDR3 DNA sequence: TGTGCCAGCAGTTTATCGAGGTCCGGGAACACTGAAGCTTTCTTT. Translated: CASSLSRSGNTEAFF.

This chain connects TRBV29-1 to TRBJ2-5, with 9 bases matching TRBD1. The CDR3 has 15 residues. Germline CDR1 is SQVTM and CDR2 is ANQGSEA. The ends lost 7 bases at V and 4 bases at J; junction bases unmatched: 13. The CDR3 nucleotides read TGCAGCGCCTCAAAAGGGACAGGGCAGTTAGAGACCCAGTACTTC. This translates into CSASKGTGQLETQYF.

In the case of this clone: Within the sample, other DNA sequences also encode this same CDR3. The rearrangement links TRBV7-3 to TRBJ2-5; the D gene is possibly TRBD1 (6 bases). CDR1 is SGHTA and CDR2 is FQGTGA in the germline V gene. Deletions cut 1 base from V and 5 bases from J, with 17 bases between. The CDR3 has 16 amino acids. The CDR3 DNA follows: TGTGCCAGCAGCTTAAATAGGCAGGGGCCGGGGGAGACCCAGTACTTC. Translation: CASSLNRQGPGETQYF.

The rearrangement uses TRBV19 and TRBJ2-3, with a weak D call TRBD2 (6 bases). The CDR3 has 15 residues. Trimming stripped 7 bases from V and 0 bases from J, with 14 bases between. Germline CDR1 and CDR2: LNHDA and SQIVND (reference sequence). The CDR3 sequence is CASMTVADSTDTQYF. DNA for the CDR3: TGTGCCAGTATGACCGTAGCGGACAGCACAGATACGCAGTATTTT.

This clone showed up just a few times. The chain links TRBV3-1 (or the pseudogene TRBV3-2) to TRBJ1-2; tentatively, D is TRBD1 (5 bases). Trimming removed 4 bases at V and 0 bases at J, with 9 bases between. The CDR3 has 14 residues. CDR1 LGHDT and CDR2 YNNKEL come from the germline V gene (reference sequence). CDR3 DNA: TGTGCCAGCAGCCCCAGGGTGGCTAACTATGGCTACACCTTC. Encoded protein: CASSPRVANYGYTF.

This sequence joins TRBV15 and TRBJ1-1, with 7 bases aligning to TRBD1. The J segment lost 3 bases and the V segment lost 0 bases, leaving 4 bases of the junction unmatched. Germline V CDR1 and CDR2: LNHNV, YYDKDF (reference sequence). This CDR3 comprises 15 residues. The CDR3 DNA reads TGTGCCACCAGCAGAGAAGACAGGGCGGACACTGAAGCTTTCTTT. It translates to CATSREDRADTEAFF.

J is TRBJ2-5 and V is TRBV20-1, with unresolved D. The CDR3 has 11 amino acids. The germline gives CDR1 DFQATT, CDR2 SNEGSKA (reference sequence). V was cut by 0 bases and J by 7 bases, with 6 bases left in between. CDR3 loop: CSARDRVTQYF. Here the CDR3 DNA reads TGCAGTGCTAGAGATAGAGTGACCCAGTACTTC.